A selection of T cell receptor beta chains follows, all from one sample in a study of regulatory T cells in long-lasting Graves disease. Via MiXCR, TCRdb re-called the multiplex PCR reads, giving one row per CDR3 protein. The sample includes some 320,000 distinct CDR3 sequences, 15% to 20% seen only once; the top ten take about 39%. Sequencing was performed on peripheral blood mononuclear cells (PBMCs), taken at new diagnosis, from a patient treated with antithyroid drugs. Source of these receptors: a female donor with Graves disease. Each CDR3 is given with its conserved first and last residue. A D gene is named only where the DNA matches it firmly. Rows give clone size only sometimes, using once, few, many, or a class for an expanded clone.

11	many	TRBV29-1	NA	TRBJ1-4	CSVLFGEKLFF	TGCAGCGTTTTATTCGGCGAAAAACTGTTTTTT
18	many	TRBV24-1	TRBD1	TRBJ2-2	CATSDLPPGTGGIGELFF	TGTGCCACCAGTGATTTGCCCCCCGGGACAGGGGGCATCGGGGAGCTGTTTTTT
14	few	TRBV7-6	NA	TRBJ1-1	CASSLESVNTEAFF	TGTGCCAGCAGCTTAGAATCGGTGAACACTGAAGCTTTCTTT
14	few	TRBV7-3	NA	TRBJ2-2	CASSRAFPGGELFF	TGTGCCAGCAGCCGGGCCTTTCCAGGAGGGGAGCTGTTTTTT
15	many	TRBV5-1	TRBD1	TRBJ1-5	CASSLGTGSDQPQHF	TGCGCCAGCAGCTTGGGGACAGGGAGCGATCAGCCCCAGCATTTT
14	many	TRBV11-2	NA	TRBJ2-1	CASSFVRTNNEQFF	TGTGCCAGCAGCTTTGTTCGGACTAACAATGAGCAGTTCTTC
15	NA	TRBV5-6	NA	TRBJ2-4	CASSPDQSAKNIHYF	TGTGCCAGCAGCCCAGATCAATCGGCCAAAAACATTCATTACTTC
15	NA	TRBV29-1	NA	TRBJ2-5	CSVEPRKEAQETQYF	TGCAGCGTTGAACCGAGAAAGGAGGCCCAAGAGACCCAGTACTTC
16	many	TRBV28	NA	TRBJ1-1	CASSLADLLVNTEAFF	TGTGCCAGCAGTTTAGCCGACCTATTAGTGAACACTGAAGCTTTCTTT
16	few	TRBV30	NA	TRBJ2-2	CAWSVSILGGGGELFF	TGTGCCTGGAGTGTATCTATCCTCGGGGGAGGTGGGGAGCTGTTTTTT
16	NA	TRBV27	TRBD1	TRBJ1-4	CASSLFGQGVGEKLFF	TGTGCCAGCAGTTTATTTGGACAGGGGGTCGGCGAAAAACTGTTTTTT